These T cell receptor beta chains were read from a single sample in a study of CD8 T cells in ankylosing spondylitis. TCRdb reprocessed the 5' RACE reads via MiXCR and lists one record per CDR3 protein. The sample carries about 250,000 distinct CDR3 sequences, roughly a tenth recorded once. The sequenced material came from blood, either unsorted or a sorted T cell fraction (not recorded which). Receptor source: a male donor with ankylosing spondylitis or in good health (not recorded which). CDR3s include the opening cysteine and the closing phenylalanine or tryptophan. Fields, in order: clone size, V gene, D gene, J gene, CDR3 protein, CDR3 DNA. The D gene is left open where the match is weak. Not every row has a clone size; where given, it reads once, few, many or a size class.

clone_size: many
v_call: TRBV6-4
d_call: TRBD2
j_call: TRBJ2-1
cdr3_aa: CASSDQRGGHDEQFF
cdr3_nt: TGTGCCAGCAGTGACCAGCGGGGGGGCCACGATGAGCAGTTCTTC

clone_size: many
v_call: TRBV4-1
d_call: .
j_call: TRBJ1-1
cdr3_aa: CASSQKGGTEAFF
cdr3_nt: TGCGCCAGCAGCCAAAAGGGGGGTACTGAAGCTTTCTTT

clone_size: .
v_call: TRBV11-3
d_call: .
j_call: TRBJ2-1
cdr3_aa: CASKSSGSEQFF
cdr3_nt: TGTGCCAGCAAAAGCTCCGGGAGTGAGCAGTTCTTC

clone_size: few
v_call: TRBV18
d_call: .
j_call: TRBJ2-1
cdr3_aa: CASSPPTLRNEQFF
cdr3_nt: TGTGCCAGCTCACCACCGACTCTCCGGAATGAGCAGTTCTTC

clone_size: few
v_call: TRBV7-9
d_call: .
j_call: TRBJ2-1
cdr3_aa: CASSLAGGGLYNEQFF
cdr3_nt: TGTGCCAGCAGCTTAGCGGGCGGGGGCCTTTACAATGAGCAGTTCTTC

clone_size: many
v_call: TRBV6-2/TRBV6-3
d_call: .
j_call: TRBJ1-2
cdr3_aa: CASSGRNYGYTF
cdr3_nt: TGTGCCAGCAGCGGACGGAACTATGGCTACACCTTC

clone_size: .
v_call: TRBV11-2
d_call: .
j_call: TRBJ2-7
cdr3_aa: CASSSTRTTYEQYF
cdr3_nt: TGTGCCAGCAGCTCCACCCGAACCACCTACGAGCAGTACTTC

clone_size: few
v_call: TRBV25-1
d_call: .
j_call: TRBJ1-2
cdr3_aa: CASSDSGLYGYTF
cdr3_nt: TGTGCCAGCAGTGATTCGGGGCTGTATGGCTACACCTTC

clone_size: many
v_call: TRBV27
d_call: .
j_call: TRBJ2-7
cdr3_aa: CASRLTGEAYEQYF
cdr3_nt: TGTGCCAGCAGGCTCACCGGGGAAGCCTACGAGCAGTACTTC

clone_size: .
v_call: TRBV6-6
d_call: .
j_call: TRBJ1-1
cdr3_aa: CASSYRQEEAFF
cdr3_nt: TGTGCCAGCAGTTACAGGCAGGAGGAAGCTTTCTTT

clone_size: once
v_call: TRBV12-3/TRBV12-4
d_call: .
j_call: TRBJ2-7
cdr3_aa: CASSWGESPYEQYF
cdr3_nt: TGTGCCAGCAGTTGGGGAGAGTCCCCCTACGAGCAGTACTTC

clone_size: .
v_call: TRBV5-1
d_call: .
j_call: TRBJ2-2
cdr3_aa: CASSGTSLTGELFF
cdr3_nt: TGCGCCAGCAGCGGAACTAGCTTGACCGGGGAGCTGTTTTTT

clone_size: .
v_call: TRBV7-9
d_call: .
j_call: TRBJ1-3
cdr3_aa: CASSLGTSNSGNTIYF
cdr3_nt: TGTGCCAGCAGCTTGGGGACGTCGAATTCTGGAAACACCATATATTTT

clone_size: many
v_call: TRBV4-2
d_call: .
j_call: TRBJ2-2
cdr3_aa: CASSKGGGQERIGELFF
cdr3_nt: TGTGCCAGCAGCAAGGGGGGGGGACAGGAAAGAATCGGGGAGCTGTTTTTT

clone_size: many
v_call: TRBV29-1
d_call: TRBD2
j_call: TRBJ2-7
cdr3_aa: CSVEDSGGSYEQYF
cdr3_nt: TGCAGCGTTGAAGATAGCGGGGGGTCCTACGAGCAGTACTTC

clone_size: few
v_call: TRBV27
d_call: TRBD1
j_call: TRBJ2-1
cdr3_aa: CASSWRQGASGYNEQFF
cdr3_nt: TGTGCCAGCAGTTGGAGACAGGGGGCGTCGGGCTACAATGAGCAGTTCTTC

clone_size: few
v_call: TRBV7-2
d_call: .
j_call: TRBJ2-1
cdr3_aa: CASSPGWGGEQFF
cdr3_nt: TGTGCCAGCAGCCCAGGGTGGGGAGGTGAGCAGTTCTTC

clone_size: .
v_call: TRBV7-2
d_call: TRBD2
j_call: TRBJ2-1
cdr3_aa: CASSPTGTSGFNEQFF
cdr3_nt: TGTGCCAGCAGCCCGACCGGGACTAGCGGTTTCAATGAGCAGTTCTTC

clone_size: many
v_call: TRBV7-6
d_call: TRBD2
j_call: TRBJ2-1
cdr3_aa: CASRAARGKPNEQFF
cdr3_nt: TGTGCCAGCAGGGCGGCGCGGGGGAAGCCAAATGAGCAGTTCTTC

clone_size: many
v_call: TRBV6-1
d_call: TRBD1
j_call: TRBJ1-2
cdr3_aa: CASTRGGGGYGYTF
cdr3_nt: TGTGCCAGCACCCGGGGAGGGGGCGGCTATGGCTACACCTTC

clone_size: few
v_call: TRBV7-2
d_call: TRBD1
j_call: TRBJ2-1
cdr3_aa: CASRTDRGRYNEQFF
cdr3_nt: TGTGCCAGCAGGACAGACAGGGGACGGTACAATGAGCAGTTCTTC

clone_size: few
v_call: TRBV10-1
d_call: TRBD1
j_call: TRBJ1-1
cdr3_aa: CASQGANTEAFF
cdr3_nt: TGCGCCAGCCAGGGGGCGAACACTGAAGCTTTCTTT

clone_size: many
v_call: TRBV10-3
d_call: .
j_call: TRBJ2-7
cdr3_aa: CAIGRDFLNEQYF
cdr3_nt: TGTGCCATCGGACGGGACTTTCTAAACGAGCAGTACTTC

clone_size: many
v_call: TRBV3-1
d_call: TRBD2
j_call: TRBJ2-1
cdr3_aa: CASSPGLAGGNYYNEQFF
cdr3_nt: TGTGCCAGCAGCCCGGGACTAGCGGGGGGAAACTACTACAATGAGCAGTTCTTC

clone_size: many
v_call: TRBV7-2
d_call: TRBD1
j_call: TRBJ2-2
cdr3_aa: CASSFRDRGTGELFF
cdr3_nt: TGTGCCAGCAGCTTCCGGGACAGGGGCACCGGGGAGCTGTTTTTT

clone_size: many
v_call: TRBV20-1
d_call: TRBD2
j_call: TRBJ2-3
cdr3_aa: CSASPGLAGGSTDTQYF
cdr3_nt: TGCAGTGCTAGTCCGGGACTAGCGGGGGGGAGCACAGATACGCAGTATTTT

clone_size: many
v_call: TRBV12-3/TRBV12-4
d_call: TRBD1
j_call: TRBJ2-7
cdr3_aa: CASSFGDSYEQYF
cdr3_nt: TGTGCCAGCAGTTTTGGGGACAGCTACGAGCAGTACTTC

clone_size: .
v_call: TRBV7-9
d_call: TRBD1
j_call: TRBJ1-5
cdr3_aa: CASAGQGFDQPQHF
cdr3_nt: TGTGCCAGCGCCGGACAGGGGTTTGATCAGCCCCAGCATTTT

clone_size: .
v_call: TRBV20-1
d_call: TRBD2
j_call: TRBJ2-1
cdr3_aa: CSARASGGSEQFF
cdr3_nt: TGCAGTGCTAGGGCGAGCGGCGGGAGTGAGCAGTTCTTC

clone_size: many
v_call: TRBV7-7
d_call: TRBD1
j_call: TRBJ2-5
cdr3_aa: CASSFTMGTGGETQYF
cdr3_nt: TGTGCCAGCAGCTTTACTATGGGGACAGGGGGAGAGACCCAGTACTTC

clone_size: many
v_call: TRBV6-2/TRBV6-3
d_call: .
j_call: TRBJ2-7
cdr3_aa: CASADRPYEQYF
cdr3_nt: TGTGCCAGCGCCGACAGGCCCTACGAGCAGTACTTC

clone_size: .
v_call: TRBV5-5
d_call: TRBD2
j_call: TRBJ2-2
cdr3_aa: CASSLVAGDVSSTGELFF
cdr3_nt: TGTGCCAGCAGCTTAGTAGCGGGAGATGTCTCGAGCACCGGGGAGCTGTTTTTT

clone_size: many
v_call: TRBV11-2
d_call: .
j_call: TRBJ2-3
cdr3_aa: CASSWRGPTGGTDTQYF
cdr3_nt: TGTGCCAGCAGCTGGAGGGGCCCTACCGGGGGCACAGATACGCAGTATTTT

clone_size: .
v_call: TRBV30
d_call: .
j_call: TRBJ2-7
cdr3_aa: CAWSVAGMGYEQYF
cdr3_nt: TGTGCCTGGAGTGTTGCCGGGATGGGCTACGAGCAGTACTTC

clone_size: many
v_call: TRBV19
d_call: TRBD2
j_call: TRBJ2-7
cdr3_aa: CASSIAGGSLPHEQYF
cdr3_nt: TGTGCCAGTAGTATAGCGGGGGGGAGTCTACCCCACGAGCAGTACTTC

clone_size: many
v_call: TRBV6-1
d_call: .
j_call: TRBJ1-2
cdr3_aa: CASSEADGVRPYGYTF
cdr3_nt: TGTGCCAGCAGTGAAGCAGATGGCGTGCGCCCCTATGGCTACACCTTC

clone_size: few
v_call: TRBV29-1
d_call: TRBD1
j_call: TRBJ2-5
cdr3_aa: CSASWTGETQYF
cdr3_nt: TGCAGCGCCAGCTGGACAGGAGAGACCCAGTACTTC

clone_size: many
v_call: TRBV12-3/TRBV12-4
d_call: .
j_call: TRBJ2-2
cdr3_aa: CASRTRTVANTGELFF
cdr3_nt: TGTGCCAGCAGGACCCGGACAGTTGCGAACACCGGGGAGCTGTTTTTT

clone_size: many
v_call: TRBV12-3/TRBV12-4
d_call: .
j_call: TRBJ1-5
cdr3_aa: CASSLALRFPQPQHF
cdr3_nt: TGTGCCAGCAGTTTAGCGCTTAGGTTTCCTCAGCCCCAGCATTTT

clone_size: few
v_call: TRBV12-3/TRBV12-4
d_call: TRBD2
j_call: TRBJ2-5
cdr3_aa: CASKVAGEETQYF
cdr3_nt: TGTGCCAGCAAGGTAGCGGGAGAGGAGACCCAGTACTTC

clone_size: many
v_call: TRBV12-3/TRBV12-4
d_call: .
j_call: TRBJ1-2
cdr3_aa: CASSLGGRGDGYTF
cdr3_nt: TGTGCCAGCAGTTTAGGGGGGCGGGGAGATGGCTACACCTTC

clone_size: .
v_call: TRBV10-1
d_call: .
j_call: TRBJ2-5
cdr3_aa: CVSSGLGQETQYF
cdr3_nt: TGCGTCAGCAGTGGACTCGGCCAAGAGACCCAGTACTTC

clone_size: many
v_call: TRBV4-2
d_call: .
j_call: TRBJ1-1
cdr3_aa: CASSQLAVQGGTEAFF
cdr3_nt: TGTGCCAGCAGCCAATTAGCAGTGCAGGGAGGCACTGAAGCTTTCTTT

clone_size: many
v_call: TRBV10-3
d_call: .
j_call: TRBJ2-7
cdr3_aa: CAISDMGGVGHEQYF
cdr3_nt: TGTGCCATCAGTGATATGGGGGGCGTTGGCCACGAGCAGTACTTC

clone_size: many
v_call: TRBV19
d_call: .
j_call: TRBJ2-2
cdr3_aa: CASSIGSRPGLFF
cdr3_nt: TGTGCCAGTAGTATAGGAAGTCGCCCAGGGCTGTTTTTT

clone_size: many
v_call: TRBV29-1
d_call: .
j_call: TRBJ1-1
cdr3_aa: CSVEDQIRWERAFF
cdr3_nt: TGCAGCGTTGAAGATCAGATCCGTTGGGAACGGGCTTTCTTT

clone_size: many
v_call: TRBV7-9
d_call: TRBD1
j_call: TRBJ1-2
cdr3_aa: CASRPGDRGYGYTF
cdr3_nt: TGTGCCAGCAGGCCTGGGGACAGGGGTTATGGCTACACCTTC